Each of the 23 T cell receptor beta chains below was sequenced from the same sample in a study of CD8+CD57+ T cells in acquired aplastic anemia. The study profiled TCR beta VDJ and CDR3 using genomic DNA as template. One entry per CDR3 protein, called by TCRdb with MiXCR from the reads. Of about 400,000 distinct CDR3 sequences listed, 65% to 80% are singletons. The sample taken for sequencing was sorted CD4+, CD8+, or CD8+CD57+ T cells (not recorded which) from PBMCs. The receptors here all came from a human donor in good health, serving as a control.

CDR3 in DNA: TGTGCTAGTGCCATAGCGCTGGTTCCAGGGACCTACGAGCAGTACTTC. Translating it yields CASAIALVPGTYEQYF. J is TRBJ2-7 and V is TRBV12-5; D might be TRBD1 or TRBD2, each matching 5 bases. The germline V gene has CDR1 LGHNT and CDR2 FRNRAP. This CDR3 has 16 residues. The V end was cut by 7 bases, the J end by 2 bases, with 21 bases between.

This clonotype was detected many times. This chain links TRBV9 with TRBJ1-3; 7 nucleotides match TRBD1. The CDR3 is 16 residues long. Germline V gives CDR1 SGDLS, CDR2 YYNGEE. V was pared by 6 bases and J by 0 bases, with 9 bases of the junction left unmatched. The CDR3 DNA sequence: TGTGCCAGCACCCCCCTGAGACAGGGCTCTGGAAACACCATATATTTT. Encoded protein: CASTPLRQGSGNTIYF.

Concerning this clonotype itself: One junction end disagrees with the germline gene, perhaps due to a read error. The V and J genes are TRBV10-3 and TRBJ2-7; D might be TRBD1 (5 bases). The CDR3 is made up of 14 amino acids. CDR1 and CDR2 (germline): ENHRY, SYGVKD. This CDR3 is CAISAPARAYGYSF. For the CDR3, the DNA is TGTGCCATCAGCGCGCCGGCCAGGGCCTATGGCTACTCCTTC.

The CDR3 nucleotides are TGTGCCAGTAGTATTTGGTCAGGGGACTATGGCTACACCTTC. Amino acids: CASSIWSGDYGYTF. The V call is TRBV19, the J call TRBJ1-2, with D tentatively TRBD1 (6 bases). CDR3 size: 14 residues. The germline gives CDR1 LNHDA, CDR2 SQIVND (reference sequence). V gave up 3 bases and J gave up 3 bases, with 11 bases separating them.

The gene calls are TRBV6-1 and TRBJ2-3; D ambiguous. V lost 4 bases, J lost 2 bases, and 4 bases lay in between. The CDR3 contains 12 residues. Germline CDR1 MNHNS, CDR2 SASEGT. The CDR3 is CASSGTTDTQYF. In DNA form, the CDR3 reads TGTGCCAGCAGTGGTACCACAGATACGCAGTATTTT.

This clonotype was counted between two and nine times. This chain links TRBV29-1 with TRBJ2-2, with D perhaps TRBD1 (5 bases). The V and J ends lost 8 bases and 4 bases respectively, with 17 bases between them. Germline V gene sequence: CDR1 SQVTM, CDR2 ANQGSEA. The CDR3 has 14 amino acids. CDR3 sequence reads: CSSRQGGITGELFF. The CDR3 bases are TGCAGCAGCCGGCAGGGTGGTATCACCGGGGAGCTGTTTTTT.

This clonotype was counted many times. This rearrangement joins TRBV20-1 to TRBJ2-6; possible D gene TRBD2, 6 bases. V was clipped by 0 bases and J by 0 bases, with 9 bases between them. The germline gives CDR1 DFQATT, CDR2 SNEGSKA (reference sequence). CDR3 length: 16 residues. The CDR3 is CSAREEGLSGANVLTF. The CDR3 DNA reads TGCAGTGCTAGAGAGGAGGGACTCTCTGGGGCCAACGTCCTGACTTTC.

The J gene is TRBJ1-2, the V gene TRBV20-1, with 7 bases matching TRBD1. The germline V gene has CDR1 DFQATT and CDR2 SNEGSKA (reference sequence). V was clipped by 5 bases and J by 5 bases; unmatched bases: 11. This CDR3 spans 14 amino acids. The CDR3 DNA reads as TGCAGTGCTTGCCCCCCGGGACAGATGTATGGCTACACCTTC. This sequence encodes CSACPPGQMYGYTF.

Turning to this clonotype: No conserved phenylalanine or tryptophan ends this CDR3, so it is likely a read error. The limits of the CDR3 on the DNA are not certain, so only TCRdb's listed CDR3 is given. The J gene is TRBJ1-4, the V gene TRBV9; the listed D gene, TRBD1, was not tested against the DNA. The germline V gene has CDR1 SGDLS and CDR2 YYNGEE. Counting both end residues, the CDR3 totals 13 amino acids. CDR3 sequence reads: CASSPRGRGRGVI.

Concerning this clonotype itself: Without the conserved terminal phenylalanine or tryptophan, this CDR3 likely stems from a read error. It is unclear where the CDR3 begins or ends on the DNA, so no DNA is shown, and the CDR3 is as TCRdb lists it. The CDR3 sequence is CASREWTETGALFRL. The chain links TRBV2 to TRBJ1-6; whether TRBD1, the table's D call, matches the DNA was not checked. The CDR3 sequence runs 15 residues, both termini included. From germline, CDR1 is SNHLY and CDR2 FYNNEI.

This clonotype appeared many times. This chain uses TRBV9 with TRBJ1-2; the D is unclear. The V end was cut by 4 bases, the J end by 4 bases, with 17 bases between. The CDR3 spans 15 residues. Germline-derived CDR1 and CDR2 are SGDLS and YYNGEE. The CDR3 is CASSPNDAGPYGYTF. Here the CDR3 DNA reads TGTGCCAGCAGCCCTAACGATGCCGGGCCCTATGGCTACACCTTC.

In the case of this clonotype: A read error may produce the germline difference seen at one junction end. The chain has TRBV7-3 and TRBJ1-2; D unresolved. In germline, CDR1 is SGHTA, CDR2 FQGTGA. The CDR3 runs to 13 residues. The CDR3 reads CASSLTLDCGYTF. The CDR3, as DNA: TGTGCCAGCAGCTTAACCCTGGACTGTGGCTACACGTTC.

V gene TRBV20-1 combines with J gene TRBJ1-1; D is perhaps TRBD1 (5 bases). CDR3 length: 15 residues. V was cut by 1 base and J by 3 bases, with 15 bases left in between. Per the germline V gene, CDR1 is DFQATT and CDR2 is SNEGSKA (reference sequence). In DNA form, the CDR3 reads TGCAGTGCTAGAGTTGCGGGTTGGGGGGACACTGAAGCTTTCTTT. This translates into CSARVAGWGDTEAFF.

The chain combines TRBV5-4 with TRBJ2-3; D tentatively reads TRBD1 or TRBD2 (6 bases each). The germline V gene encodes CDR1 SGHNT and CDR2 YYREEE (reference sequence). This CDR3 contains 14 residues. The V gene lost 6 bases and the J gene lost 5 bases, with 16 bases spanning the gap. The CDR3 is CASTPEGGLDTQYF. CDR3 coding DNA: TGTGCCAGCACCCCAGAGGGGGGACTAGATACGCAGTATTTT. The full variable domain, in which reference TRBV5-4 and TRBJ2-3 provide the parts outside the CDR3, is ETGVTQSPTHLIKTRGQQVTLRCSSQSGHNTVSWYQQALGQGPQFIFQYYREEENGRGNFPPRFSGLQFPNYSSELNVNALELDDSALYLCASTPEGGLDTQYFGPGTRLTVL.

This sequence joins TRBV7-2 and TRBJ2-2; D may be TRBD2 (7 bases). This CDR3 region has 17 residues. Germline CDR1 SGHTA, CDR2 FQGNSA. V was cut by 6 bases and J by 10 bases, with 27 bases left in between. This CDR3 is CASSLGGGESYEQELFF. The CDR3, as DNA: TGTGCCAGCAGTCTAGGGGGGGGTGAATCCTACGAGCAGGAGCTGTTTTTT.

This chain joins TRBV19 and TRBJ1-2, with D possibly matching TRBD1 (6 bases). The germline CDR1 and CDR2 sequences are LNHDA and SQIVND (reference sequence). The CDR3 length is 13 residues. Trimming cost V 6 bases and J 7 bases, with 15 bases left between them. CDR3 residues: CASSTSQGTGYTF. CDR3 sequence (DNA): TGTGCCAGTAGCACCAGCCAGGGGACTGGCTACACCTTC.

The gene calls are TRBV7-2 and TRBJ1-2, with TRBD1 as a possible D gene (5 bases). The CDR3 has 14 amino acids. V was shortened by 5 bases and J by 8 bases, with 18 bases between the two germline ends. The V gene's germline CDR1 is SGHTA and CDR2 FQGNSA. The CDR3 DNA follows: TGTGCCAGCAGCCACGGGAGGGGCAGGTACGGCTACACCTTC. Translation: CASSHGRGRYGYTF.

This clonotype has a count of ten or more. DNA of the CDR3: TGTGCCAGCAGCTTAGTGCGGACTGGCGAGCAGTACTTC. It is translated as CASSLVRTGEQYF. V gene TRBV11-2 combines with J gene TRBJ2-7; TRBD2 might be the D (5 bases). The V and J ends lost 1 base and 6 bases respectively, with 10 bases between them. Germline V gene sequence: CDR1 SGHAT, CDR2 FQNNGV. The CDR3 totals 13 residues. Complete variable domain (other parts from reference TRBV11-2 and TRBJ2-7): EAGVAQSPRYKIIEKRQSVAFWCNPISGHATLYWYQQILGQGPKLLIQFQNNGVVDDSQLPKDRFSAERLKGVDSTLKIQPAKLEDSAVYLCASSLVRTGEQYFGPGTRLTVT.

The chain combines TRBV12-3 or TRBV12-4 with TRBJ1-1; 7 bases map to TRBD1. The CDR3 extends over 15 amino acids. Trimming removed 7 bases from V and 5 bases from J; junction bases left unmatched: 13. The CDR3 sequence is CASTGGDREGTEAFF. CDR3 nucleotides: TGTGCCAGCACAGGAGGCGACAGGGAGGGGACTGAAGCTTTCTTT.

This clonotype was detected once. A much larger clone sits a single nucleotide away, making a read error possible. The chain combines TRBV10-3 with TRBJ1-3; no reliable D call. The CDR3 covers 15 residues. From germline, CDR1 is ENHRY and CDR2 SYGVKD. This chain's CDR3 is CASISPGRLGNAIYF. The CDR3 region has the DNA TGTGCCAGCATCAGTCCCGGACGACTGGGAAACGCCATATATTTT.

This clonotype was observed once. The chain uses TRBV7-2 and TRBJ2-3, with TRBD1 as a possible D gene (6 bases). This CDR3 has 15 amino acids. The ends were cut back, 8 bases at V and 8 bases at J, with 23 bases in the middle. The germline CDR1 and CDR2 sequences are SGHTA and FQGNSA. CDR3 protein: CASALVPTAGATQYF. In DNA, the CDR3 is TGTGCCAGCGCACTAGTCCCTACTGCAGGGGCTACGCAGTATTTT.

This clonotype has just one count. The chain's CDR3 is CASSGPGWRTGNTIYF. CDR3 DNA sequence: TGTGCCAGCAGTGGCCCGGGGTGGAGAACTGGAAACACCATATATTTT. This chain uses TRBV2 with TRBJ1-3; D ambiguous. Germline assignment: CDR1 SNHLY and CDR2 FYNNEI. Trimming removed 4 bases from V and 2 bases from J, with 15 bases in between. The CDR3 length is 16 residues.

This clonotype was observed at least ten times. The rearrangement links TRBV20-1 to TRBJ2-1; 9 bases align to TRBD2. Germline trimming cut 6 bases from V and 6 bases from J; bases unmatched to any gene: 9. The germline CDR1 and CDR2 sequences are DFQATT and SNEGSKA (reference sequence). The CDR3 totals 14 residues. The CDR3 here is CSAGRGGAFNEQFF. DNA of the CDR3: TGCAGTGCAGGGCGCGGGGGGGCTTTCAATGAGCAGTTCTTC.